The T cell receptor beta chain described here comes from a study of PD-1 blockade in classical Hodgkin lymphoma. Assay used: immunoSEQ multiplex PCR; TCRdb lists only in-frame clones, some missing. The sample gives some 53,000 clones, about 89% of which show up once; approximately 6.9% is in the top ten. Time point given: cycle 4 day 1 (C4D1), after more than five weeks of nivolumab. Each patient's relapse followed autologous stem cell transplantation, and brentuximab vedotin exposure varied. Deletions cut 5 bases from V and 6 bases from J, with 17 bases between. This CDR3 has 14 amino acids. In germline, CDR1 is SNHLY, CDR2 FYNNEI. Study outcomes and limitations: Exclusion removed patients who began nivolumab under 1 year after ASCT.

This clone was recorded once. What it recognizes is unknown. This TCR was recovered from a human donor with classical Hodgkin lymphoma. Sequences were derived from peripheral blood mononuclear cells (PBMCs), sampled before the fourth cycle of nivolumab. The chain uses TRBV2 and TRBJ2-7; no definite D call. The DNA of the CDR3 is TGTGCCAGCAGTCTTACGCCCGGGCAAACCGAGCAGTACTTC. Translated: CASSLTPGQTEQYF.